This T cell receptor beta chain was recovered during a study of Ad26.COV2.S vaccination and SARS-CoV-2 variants. The treatment: roughly 19 received Ad26.COV2.S at low or high dose, single or two shots; about 5 received placebo; per-sample allocation not given. All samples were drawn on day 63, counting from the first vaccine or placebo injection. At a Boston site, the person donating was an adult of 18-55 years. The length of the CDR3 is 15 residues. Germline V CDR1 and CDR2: SGHNT, YYREEE (reference sequence). V was clipped by 0 bases and J by 0 bases, with 7 bases between them. The repertoire was sequenced with immunoSEQ multiplex PCR; TCRdb's copy has only in-frame clones and lacks some. The repertoire holds roughly 450,000 clones, with 80% to 95% as singletons.

Material: peripheral blood, obtained in a trial of Ad26.COV2.S vaccine versus placebo. This clonotype originated in a person between 18 and 65 years old who received the Ad26.COV2.S COVID-19 vaccine or a placebo. The chain uses TRBV5-4 and TRBJ2-1; D unresolved. The CDR3 loop is CASSLDVSSYNEQFF. The CDR3 nucleotides are TGTGCCAGCAGCTTGGATGTGAGCTCCTACAATGAGCAGTTCTTC.